This entry is about one T cell receptor (beta chain). V lost 5 bases and J 0 bases, leaving 14 bases between the germline ends. The CDR3 covers 15 residues. The germline V gene has CDR1 SGHVS and CDR2 FQNEAQ. Per the original data handling: The authors estimated nucleated cell counts from reference gene primer amplification. Libraries were prepared by immunoSEQ multiplex PCR; TCRdb keeps only in-frame clonotypes and omits some of them. V, J and clone size reflect that table, while D and trimming were determined from the DNA. The sample includes roughly 81,000 clones, 70% to 90% of them seen just once. The data derive from a study of blood T cell repertoires in COVID-19. Study at large: Material from acute and convalescent COVID-19 was sourced from the United States, Italy and Spain. The cDNA or gDNA used as material had been derived from T cells, B-cell-depleted T cells, or PBMCs.

Specimen: peripheral blood. This sequence originates from a man aged 40-55 years with acute or convalescent COVID-19. This chain uses TRBV7-8 with TRBJ2-7; D is perhaps TRBD2 (5 bases). In DNA form, the CDR3 reads TGTGCCAGCAGCCCCGTACGAAGCGGCTCCTACGAGCAGTACTTC. It is translated as CASSPVRSGSYEQYF.